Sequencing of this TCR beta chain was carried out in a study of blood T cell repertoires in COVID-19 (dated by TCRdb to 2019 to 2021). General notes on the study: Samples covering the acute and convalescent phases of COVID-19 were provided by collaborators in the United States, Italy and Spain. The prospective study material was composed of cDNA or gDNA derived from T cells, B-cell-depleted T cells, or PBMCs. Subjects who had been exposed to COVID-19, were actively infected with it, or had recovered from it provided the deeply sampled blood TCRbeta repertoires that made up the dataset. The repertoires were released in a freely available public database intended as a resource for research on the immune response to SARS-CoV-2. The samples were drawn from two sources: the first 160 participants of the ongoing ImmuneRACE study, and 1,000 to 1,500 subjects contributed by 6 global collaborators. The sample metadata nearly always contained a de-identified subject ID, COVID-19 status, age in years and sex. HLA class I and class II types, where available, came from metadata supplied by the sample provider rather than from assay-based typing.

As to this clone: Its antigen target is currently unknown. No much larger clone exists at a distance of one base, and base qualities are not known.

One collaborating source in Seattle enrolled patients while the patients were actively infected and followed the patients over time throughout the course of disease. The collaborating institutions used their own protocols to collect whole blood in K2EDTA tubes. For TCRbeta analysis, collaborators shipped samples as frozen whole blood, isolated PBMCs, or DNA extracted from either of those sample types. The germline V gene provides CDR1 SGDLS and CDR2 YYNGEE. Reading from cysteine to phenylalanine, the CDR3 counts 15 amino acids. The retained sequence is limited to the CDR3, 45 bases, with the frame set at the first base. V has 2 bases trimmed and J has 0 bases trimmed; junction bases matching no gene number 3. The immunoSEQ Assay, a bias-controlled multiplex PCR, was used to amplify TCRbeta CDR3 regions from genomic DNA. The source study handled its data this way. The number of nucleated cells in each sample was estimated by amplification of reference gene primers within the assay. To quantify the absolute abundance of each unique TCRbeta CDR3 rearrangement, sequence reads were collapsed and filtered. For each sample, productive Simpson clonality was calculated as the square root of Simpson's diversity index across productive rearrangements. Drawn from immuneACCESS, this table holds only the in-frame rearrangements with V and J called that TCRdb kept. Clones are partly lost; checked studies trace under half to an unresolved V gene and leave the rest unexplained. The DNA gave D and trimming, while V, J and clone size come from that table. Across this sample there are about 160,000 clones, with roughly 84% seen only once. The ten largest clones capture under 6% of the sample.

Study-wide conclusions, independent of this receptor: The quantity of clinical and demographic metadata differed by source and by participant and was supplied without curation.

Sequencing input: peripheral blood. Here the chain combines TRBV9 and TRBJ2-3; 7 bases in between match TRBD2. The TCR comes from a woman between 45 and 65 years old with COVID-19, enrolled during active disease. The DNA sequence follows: TGTGCCAGCAGCGTCAGAGCGGGGAGCACAGATACGCAGTATTTT. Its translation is CASSVRAGSTDTQYF.